The present entry profiles one T cell receptor (beta chain) with its context. The sample is drawn from a study of blood T cell repertoires in COVID-19. Study summary: The study drew acute and convalescent COVID-19 samples from the United States, Italy and Spain. PBMCs, B-cell-depleted T cells, or T cells provided the cDNA or gDNA that made up the material.

Per the authors' pipeline: Estimation of nucleated cell counts relied on the amplification of reference gene primers. Assay used: immunoSEQ multiplex PCR; TCRdb lists only in-frame clones, some missing. The V and J calls and the clone size are those of that table, but D and trimming were determined from the DNA. The sample yields 200,000 to 250,000 clones, about 80% seen once. CDR1 SGHNT and CDR2 YYREEE come from the germline V gene (reference sequence). Trimming took off 6 bases at V and 0 bases at J, with 12 bases between the two ends. The CDR3 is made up of 15 amino acids. The source of this sequence is a woman aged 25 to 39 who had recovered from COVID-19. V usage is TRBV5-4 and J usage is TRBJ2-2, with D possibly TRBD2 on 5 matching bases. Sequencing was done on a sample of peripheral blood. As DNA, the CDR3 is TGTGCCAGCACCCCACGAGGGTCGAACACCGGGGAGCTGTTTTTT. Its translation is CASTPRGSNTGELFF.